This T cell receptor (beta chain) was retrieved from a study of cytomegalovirus exposure and HLA in healthy donors (dated by TCRdb to about 2017). Regarding the complete study: According to an earlier analysis of 587 of the donors, about 179 million T cells yielded 100 million or so unique TCR beta sequences and approximately 300 Gb of sequence data. The study profiled the T cell repertoires of some 610 subjects by immunosequencing and related them to cytomegalovirus serostatus. Along with the roughly 700-subject first cohort, a separate validation cohort of around 120 different subjects was used. Among some 400 genotyped donors of the cohort, an average of roughly 230,000 unique TCR beta nucleotide sequences was sequenced per donor, of which 15% to 20% were non-productive. A later genetic analysis took genome-wide SNP genotypes for 398 of the 666 donors and used that subset as a discovery cohort. Rather than using new phenotypic data, the later analysis identified candidate immune exposures from TCR beta sequences and from how often those sequences occurred across donors. Roughly 290 gigabases of sequencing data and approximately 91 million unique TCR sequences made up an early release that covered some 640 HLA-typed donors. Typing coverage varied by locus: about 620-630 donors for A, B, C, DRB1 and DQB1; roughly 500 for DQA1; about 600 for DPA1; around 450 for DPB1. The study aimed to test whether cataloging public T cell receptors could reveal signatures of past pathogen exposure. Of the 300 to 500 genotyped donors, over 80% were placed in the genetic ancestry cluster associated with self-reported Caucasian donors. An earlier analysis of 587 of the donors applied high-throughput TCR beta sequencing to assess whether each TCR beta V gene segment acted as functional or pseudogenic. Roughly 5 DR-DQ haplotypes were handled as single units for association and clustering, since linkage in the cohort was strong. Donor age, sex, ethnicity and CMV serostatus were compiled alongside the repertoire data. All discovery cohort repertoires had been generated on a single sequencing platform. Both class I and class II loci were covered by HLA typing, at four-digit resolution. The study combined high-throughput TCR immunosequencing, statistical association of individual TCRs with disease status, and machine learning to predict cytomegalovirus infection status. A later analysis re-examined previously published TCR beta repertoires from more than 600 donors and added high-resolution HLA genotyping to investigate patterns of TCR occurrence.

In total, more than 500 healthy bone marrow donors made up the cohort. Cohort members were all nominally healthy when sampled, although unrecorded immune exposures were likely present. The donor was CMV seronegative and belonged to the group of 352 seronegative cohort members. Every donor gave a peripheral blood sample, and the peripheral blood mononuclear cells from that sample were used for TCR beta sequencing. The Qiagen DNeasy Blood Extraction Kit was used to extract genomic DNA from the blood cell samples. The protocol used for the library was the immunoSEQ multiplex PCR assay. The multiplex PCR relied on a mix of 60 forward primers for TCR Vbeta segments and 13 reverse primers for TCR Jbeta segments. A multiplex PCR assay on genomic DNA amplified the CDR3 region of rearranged TCR beta genes. Amplified TCR beta libraries were sequenced as 87-base-pair reads on the Illumina HiSeq System. As for how the authors treated the data: A later analysis tallied 80 million to 95 million unique TCR beta chains across the 666 repertoires, and about 12 million of those chains were shared by two or more donors. Raw reads were error-corrected and collapsed into unique sequences by a nearest-neighbor algorithm in which closely related sequences were merged to remove PCR and sequencing errors. Alignment of CDR3 sequences to IMGT reference sequences was used to assign V, D and J gene segments. Each retained sequence needed at least a six-nucleotide match to both a V gene segment and a J gene segment. Rearrangements were called productive when the CDR3 lacked stop codons and stayed in frame with V and J; all others were non-productive. CDR3 was defined according to IMGT convention as the region running from the second conserved V-encoded cysteine to the conserved J-encoded phenylalanine. The earlier analysis of a few hundred of the donors excluded sequences that lacked an unambiguous match to a single V gene segment. In an earlier analysis of approximately 590 of the donors, a V segment was called functional when productive rearrangements were above 56.7%, and segregating when the standard deviation between donors exceeded 5%. A statistical classification framework was developed to diagnose cytomegalovirus status using the catalog of TCR beta chain sequences. In a later analysis, TCR nucleotide sequences were compared against IMGT/GENE-DB human TR gene sequences so that V and J genes could be assigned. A later analysis assigned CDR3 sequences and most-parsimonious VDJ recombination scenarios with the TCRdist pipeline. In a later analysis, each TCR beta chain was defined by its CDR3 amino acid sequence together with its V-gene family, and reads without a unique V-gene family were excluded. To address suspected cross-contamination and a sequencing artifact, a later analysis removed some 620 highly shared, low-generation-probability nucleotide sequences. In a later analysis, a clonal expansion index was calculated for each public chain from normalized within-repertoire ranks of inferred template counts. In a later analysis, generation probabilities were computed using a VDJ recombination model fitted to out-of-frame rearrangements, and the results were checked against IGoR. In a later analysis, hypergeometric tests were used to score TCR-TCR, TCR-HLA and TCR-CMV co-occurrence, with a repertoire-size bias correction applied to TCR pairs. To estimate false discovery rates, a later analysis permuted the HLA or CMV assignments 20 times. In a later analysis, co-occurring TCRs were grouped using DBSCAN, and TCRdist sequence similarity was added for clustering within HLA-allele-positive subsets. Repertoires with fewer than 30,000 or more than 120,000 public chains were left out of co-occurrence clustering, as were five repertoires with anomalous nucleotide sharing. Entries here come from immuneACCESS through TCRdb and include only in-frame sequences with V and J called. Some clones fail to appear in such tables; in the studies checked, an unresolved V gene covers under half of the shortfall, and the cause of the remainder is unknown. V, J and clone size derive from that table, while D and trimming were established from the DNA sequence. The sample table records more than 95,000 clones; 83% of these occur just once. The top ten clonotypes cover 5.5% to 7% of the sample.

Concerning this clone: Its antigen is unknown. There are no base qualities to consult, and no much larger clone falls within one base.

Overall study results and their limits: In a later analysis, HLA-associated TCR beta chains showed more clonal expansion and lower generation probabilities than non-associated chains that were equally common. A group of highly shared sequence variants was considered likely to be a technical artifact of the sequencing pipeline. The study listed 150 to 200 TCR beta chains as associated with cytomegalovirus. Correlated functional status among segregating V segments might reflect linkage disequilibrium, but an unknown experimental factor could not be ruled out. In a later analysis, TCR association rates were found to vary across HLA loci, with the most associated TCRs seen for DRB1 alleles and the fewest for HLA-C alleles. Because HLA typing was unavailable for some donors at each locus, only the typed subset was used in association tests. Broadly in line with IMGT annotations, most TCR beta V segments showed up in productive rearrangements about 87% or about 30% of the time in an earlier analysis of 587 of the donors. The classifier was reported to diagnose cytomegalovirus status with high specificity and sensitivity in both the original and validation cohorts. A further reported finding was that TCR beta sequences accurately predicted the HLA-A and HLA-B alleles for most subjects in the first cohort. A later genetic analysis reported fewer N-insertions in productive TCRs among donors in an Asian-associated ancestry cluster than the roughly 620-donor mean. It was suggested by the authors that the approach could potentially be generalized to other disease states and immunological phenotypes. The cohort was sequenced for TCR beta chains only, and without alpha or paired-chain data the features that could be detected were limited. In vitro tests confirmed that a few of the cytomegalovirus-associated TCR beta chains recognize cytomegalovirus antigens. In a later analysis, several top co-occurrence clusters were reported to appear linked to parvovirus B19, influenza, CMV and Epstein-Barr virus. Most TCR sequences were seen in very few donors, while some public TCRs were found in many individuals. Most CMV-associated TCR beta chains appeared to be HLA-restricted in a later analysis, and the HLA associations seemed to be driven largely by CMV exposure. When HLA alleles, especially DR and DQ, strongly co-occurred, TCR associations were difficult to assign to individual alleles. Specific HLA alleles were associated with over 15,000 TCR beta sequences at a false discovery rate of 0.05 in a later analysis. The earlier analysis of approximately 540 of the donors excluded some 16 rarely observed V segments, including chromosome 9 orphons, because counts were too low. Sequencing depth was assumed to be roughly uniform across donors in the presence/absence analyses, though that assumption may not hold. In a later genetic analysis, a missense DCLRE1C variant was associated with V-gene and J-gene trimming of TCR beta chains, and the association was replicated in an independent cohort. For the cohort, immune exposure information was limited to CMV serostatus.

The sequence was collected from a man aged 18-30 years in good health and CMV-seronegative. Sequencing was performed on PBMCs.

The CDR3 amino acid sequence is: CASSLAAGGPHEQFF. The DNA sequence is given as TGCGCCAGCAGCTTGGCAGCGGGAGGGCCCCATGAGCAGTTCTTC. The rearrangement combines TRBV5-1 with TRBJ2-1; TRBD2 aligns with 10 central bases. The CDR3 spans 15 residues, from the cysteine through the phenylalanine. The only DNA kept is the CDR3, 45 bases in frame from the first base. Via the germline V gene, CDR1 is SGHRS and CDR2 YFSETQ. The junction shows trimming of 0 bases on V and 8 bases on J, and the gene matches do not reach 5 bases of it. The CDR3 plus the reference TRBV5-1 and TRBJ2-1 genes for the other parts give the full variable domain: KAGVTQTPRYLIKTRGQQVTLSCSPISGHRSVSWYQQTPGQGLQFLFEYFSETQRNKGNFPGRFSGRQFSNSRSEMNVSTLELGDSALYLCASSLAAGGPHEQFFGPGTRLTVL.